This T cell receptor beta chain derives from a study of tumor-infiltrating lymphocytes in oesophageal squamous cell carcinoma. Concerning this clonotype: An end of the junction differs from the germline gene, which may be a read error.

One entry per CDR3 protein, called by TCRdb with MiXCR from the PCR reads. The data contain about 10,000 distinct CDR3 sequences, roughly 60% of them singletons. CDR3 length equals 12 residues. Germline V gene data show CDR1 as SGHVS and CDR2 as FNYEAQ. Sequences were obtained from esophageal tumor tissue. This clonotype was sampled from a male donor with esophageal squamous cell carcinoma. This sequence joins TRBV7-6 and TRBJ2-3; no firm D call. Here the CDR3 DNA reads TGTGCCAGCAGCTTTTTGGATTCACCCCTCCACTTC. It translates to CASSFLDSPLHF.